Each of the 21 T cell receptor beta chains below was sequenced from the same sample in a study of technical replicates of blood from several donors. Libraries were prepared by immunoSEQ multiplex PCR; TCRdb keeps only in-frame clonotypes and omits some of them. The sample lists 55,000 to 70,000 clones; roughly 86% were seen once. The sequenced sample was PBMCs. These TCRs come from a human donor in good health. Some clones in this sample may be carry-over from other donors' samples.

This clone showed up just a few times. V gene TRBV6-6 combines with J gene TRBJ2-7; D may be TRBD1 (5 bases). In germline, CDR1 is MNHNY, CDR2 SVGAGI (reference sequence). The CDR3 has 14 residues. Trimming shortened V by 4 bases and J by 6 bases, and 16 bases separated the two germline ends. CDR3 loop: CASSWARVRTEQYF. In DNA, the CDR3 is TGTGCCAGCAGTTGGGCCAGGGTCCGGACCGAGCAGTACTTC.

The table lists this clone with a count of one. This rearrangement joins TRBV4-3 to TRBJ1-1; no definite D call. Germline CDR1 is LGHNA and CDR2 is YSLEER. The CDR3 loop spans 15 amino acids. The germline V and J ends were trimmed by 1 base and 5 bases, with 14 bases remaining between them. For the CDR3, the DNA is TGCGCCAGCAGCCAAGGTACACCGTCCAAAACTGAAGCTTTCTTT. Protein product: CASSQGTPSKTEAFF.

The sample holds one count of this clone. This sequence joins TRBV2 and TRBJ1-1; maybe TRBD1 (5 bases). Trimming shortened V by 2 bases and J by 4 bases, and 8 bases separated the two germline ends. Germline assignment: CDR1 SNHLY and CDR2 FYNNEI. This CDR3 is built from 13 residues. In DNA form, the CDR3 reads TGTGCCAGCAGTGAAAGGGGAGGCACTGAAGCTTTCTTT. Translation gives CASSERGGTEAFF.

J is TRBJ2-1 and V is TRBV10-3, with 8 bases identical to TRBD1. The CDR3 extends over 14 amino acids. From germline, CDR1 is ENHRY and CDR2 SYGVKD. With 1 base clipped from V and 5 bases from J, the junction kept 1 base outside the gene matches. CDR3 coding DNA: TGTGCCATCAGTGAGTTGGACAGGGACAATGAGCAGTTCTTC. Its protein product is CAISELDRDNEQFF.

V and J are TRBV2 and TRBJ1-3; weak D call: TRBD1 (5 bases). V shed 7 bases and J shed 0 bases, with 13 bases lying between them. The CDR3 length is 15 residues. Per the germline V gene, CDR1 is SNHLY and CDR2 is FYNNEI. The CDR3 loop is CASIPRGGSGNTIYF. CDR3 DNA: TGTGCCAGCATTCCAAGGGGCGGCTCTGGAAACACCATATATTTT.

The chain employs TRBV6-6 and TRBJ2-7, with TRBD2 identical over 16 bases. Unmatched junction bases numbered 4, after V lost 4 bases and J lost 4 bases. In germline, CDR1 is MNHNY, CDR2 SVGAGI (reference sequence). The CDR3 is 16 residues long. The CDR3 is CASSSGLAGGSYEQYF. Written as DNA, the CDR3 is TGTGCCAGCAGTTCGGGACTAGCGGGAGGGAGTTACGAGCAGTACTTC.

CDR3 region: CASSPAAPYGYTF. The CDR3 DNA reads TGTGCCAGCTCACCCGCGGCACCTTATGGCTACACCTTC. The V and J genes are TRBV18 and TRBJ1-2; no definite D call. Trimming took 3 bases from V and 5 from J, leaving 10 bases between them. Germline lookup yields CDR1 KGHSH and CDR2 LQKENI. The CDR3 sequence is 13 residues long.

The V call is TRBV5-1, the J call TRBJ2-7; D not resolved. The CDR3 length is 15 residues. Trimming took off 0 bases at V and 7 bases at J, with 17 bases between the two ends. Germline V lookup: CDR1 SGHRS, CDR2 YFSETQ. The DNA for the CDR3 is TGCGCCAGCAGCTTGGCCGGGTCTGGATCTGGGGAGCAGTACTTC. This encodes CASSLAGSGSGEQYF.

The chain combines TRBV4-1 with TRBJ1-3, with TRBD1 matching 7 bases. Looked up from germline, CDR1 is MGHRA and CDR2 is YSYEKL. V shed 3 bases, J shed 4 bases, and the junction held 9 bases outside the gene matches. This CDR3 is 16 amino acids long. DNA for the CDR3: TGCGCCAGCAGCCAGGCGCCGACAGGGTCAGGAAACACCATATATTTT. Translation: CASSQAPTGSGNTIYF.

The CDR3 region has the DNA TGTGCCAGCAGCCAAGAAGTGAGGGCGCGCCTACAGTATTTT. It encodes CASSQEVRARLQYF. V usage is TRBV4-2 and J usage is TRBJ2-3, with D possibly being TRBD2 (5 bases). Germline V gene lookup returns CDR1 LGHNA and CDR2 YNFKEQ. This CDR3 is built from 14 residues. The ends were cut back, 0 bases at V and 12 bases at J, with 16 bases in the middle.

The chain has TRBV9 and TRBJ2-2, with 10 bases aligning to TRBD2. The CDR3 extends over 15 amino acids. V shed 3 bases and J 4 bases; nucleotides not matched to a gene: 3. Germline CDR1 is SGDLS and CDR2 is YYNGEE. The CDR3 coding sequence is TGTGCCAGCAGCGCACTAGCGGGAATCACCGGGGAGCTGTTTTTT. Translated, it gives CASSALAGITGELFF. The variable domain in full, with the rest retrieved from reference TRBV9 and TRBJ2-2, is DSGVTQTPKHLITATGQRVTLRCSPRSGDLSVYWYQQSLDQGLQFLIQYYNGEERAKGNILERFSAQQFPDLHSELNLSSLELGDSALYFCASSALAGITGELFFGEGSRLTVL.

This rearrangement joins TRBV30 to TRBJ1-2; D unclear. This CDR3 has 12 amino acids. The germline gives CDR1 GTSNPN, CDR2 SVGIG (reference sequence). The V end was cut by 4 bases, the J end by 8 bases, with 14 bases between. DNA of the CDR3: TGTGCCTGGATGGCGGGATCGGGGGGCTACACCTTC. Its translation is CAWMAGSGGYTF.

The chain has TRBV6-5 and TRBJ2-5, with 14 bases lining up with TRBD2. V trimming: 2 bases; J trimming: 5 bases; junction bases outside the gene matches: 4. CDR1 and CDR2 (germline): MNHEY, SVGAGI. This CDR3 contains 16 residues. Written as DNA, the CDR3 is TGTGCCAGCAGTTACGGGACTAGCGGGAGTAGTGAGACCCAGTACTTC. As protein: CASSYGTSGSSETQYF.

The chain recombines TRBV2 with TRBJ1-2; maybe TRBD1 (5 bases). This CDR3 has 13 residues. Trimming shortened V by 7 bases and J by 5 bases, and 14 bases separated the two germline ends. The germline CDR1 and CDR2 sequences are SNHLY and FYNNEI. This chain's CDR3 is CASTLGLLYGYTF. The CDR3 nucleotides are TGTGCCAGCACTCTGGGGCTCTTGTATGGCTACACCTTC.

This clone came up once. Here the CDR3 reads CASSALAGINEQFF. The CDR3, as DNA: TGTGCCAGCAGCGCGCTAGCGGGGATCAATGAGCAGTTCTTC. The chain joins TRBV6-5 to TRBJ2-1; 9 bases fit TRBD2. This CDR3 contains 14 residues. Germline-derived CDR1 and CDR2 are MNHEY and SVGAGI. With 6 bases clipped from V and 6 bases from J, the junction kept 6 bases outside the gene matches.

The chain recombines TRBV5-4 with TRBJ2-5; 8 bases line up with TRBD2. V was pared by 0 bases and J by 2 bases, with 3 bases of the junction left unmatched. The CDR3 is 15 amino acids. Germline lookup yields CDR1 SGHNT and CDR2 YYREEE (reference sequence). The CDR3 nucleotides read TGTGCCAGCAGCTTGGCGGGAGGGCGGCAAGAGACCCAGTACTTC. It translates to CASSLAGGRQETQYF.

The chain joins TRBV21-1 to TRBJ2-1; TRBD2, the D gene given by the table, was not confirmed from the DNA. TRBV21-1 is a pseudogene. This CDR3 is 18 amino acids long. The CDR3 sequence is CASSSLAGKKRGYNEQFF. The CDR3 coding sequence is TGTGCCAGCAGCTCACTAGCGGGAAAAAAGCGGGGCTACAATGAGCAGTTCTTC.

The V gene is TRBV11-1, the J gene TRBJ2-3, with 9 positions matching TRBD2. The CDR3 extends over 15 amino acids. In germline, CDR1 is SGHAT, CDR2 FQDESV (reference sequence). Germline trimming cut 5 bases from V and 3 bases from J; bases unmatched to any gene: 6. In DNA form, the CDR3 reads TGTGCCAGCAGCCCGAGCGGGGGGCGGACAGATACGCAGTATTTT. It specifies CASSPSGGRTDTQYF.

The chain uses TRBV11-2 and TRBJ2-3; the match to TRBD2 covers 9 bases. After removal of 5 bases from V and 4 bases from J, the junction contained 10 bases not matched to a gene. There are 16 residues in the CDR3. Germline CDR1 SGHAT, CDR2 FQNNGV. For the CDR3, the DNA is TGTGCCAGCAGCCAATTTGGCGGGGGGGCAGCAGATACGCAGTATTTT. This gives the protein CASSQFGGGAADTQYF.

The rearrangement links TRBV11-2 to TRBJ1-6; TRBD1 matches 10 bases. Germline V CDR1 and CDR2: SGHAT, FQNNGV. The CDR3 runs 16 residues. The V segment lost 2 bases and the J segment 8 bases; nucleotides outside the gene matches: 6. The CDR3 loop reads CASSLKTGTGDSPLHF. The CDR3 DNA sequence: TGTGCCAGCAGCTTAAAAACCGGGACAGGGGATTCACCCCTCCACTTT.

CDR3 sequence (DNA): TGTGCCAGCAGCTCCGACAGGGGTCCTACTGAAGCTTTCTTT. It yields the protein CASSSDRGPTEAFF. The gene calls are TRBV11-2 and TRBJ1-1, with 8 nucleotides matching TRBD1. Germline V gene data show CDR1 as SGHAT and CDR2 as FQNNGV. CDR3 length: 14 residues. The V and J ends lost 4 bases and 5 bases, in that order; junction bases with no gene match: 6.